This TCR beta chain appears in the sequencing data of a study of blood T cell repertoires in COVID-19. Study background: Acute-phase and convalescent COVID-19 samples originated in the United States, Italy and Spain. The cDNA or gDNA used as material had been derived from T cells, B-cell-depleted T cells, or PBMCs.

Measured with immunoSEQ multiplex PCR; TCRdb has only the in-frame clones, and not every one. The data contain about 530,000 clones, 70% to 90% of them singletons. The CDR3 length is 14 residues. Germline V CDR1 and CDR2: SEHNR, FQNEAQ (reference sequence). V was cut by 2 bases and J by 2 bases, with 9 bases left in between. The V call is TRBV7-9, the J call TRBJ1-2, with a weak D call TRBD1 (5 bases). This clonotype was sampled from a woman in her forties or fifties with COVID-19, enrolled during active disease. The sample was peripheral blood. CDR3 nucleotides: TGTGCCAGCAGCTTACAGGCAGGGAACTATGGCTACACCTTC. It yields the protein CASSLQAGNYGYTF.